One sample yielded the 8 T cell receptor beta chains listed below, sequenced in a study of blood T cell repertoires in COVID-19. Generated by immunoSEQ multiplex PCR, the TCRdb table keeps only in-frame clones and is missing some. The repertoire consists of a few hundred thousand clones, with 80% to 90% occurring once and the leading ten covering roughly 9.4%. The sequencing input was PBMCs or T cells enriched from blood (not recorded which). The receptors stem from a woman in her forties or fifties who had recovered from COVID-19.

This clone has a handful of counts. The V call is TRBV30, the J call TRBJ1-2; D possibly corresponds to TRBD1 (6 bases). The CDR3 extends over 12 amino acids. Between the trimmed V and J ends, which lost 4 bases and 4 bases, there was a span of 10 bases. In germline, CDR1 is GTSNPN, CDR2 SVGIG (reference sequence). The CDR3 nucleotides read TGTGCCTGGATGAGGGGGGGCTATGGCTACACCTTC. This encodes CAWMRGGYGYTF.

The rearrangement uses TRBV7-8 and TRBJ2-5, with 15 positions matching TRBD2. The V gene's germline CDR1 is SGHVS and CDR2 FQNEAQ. The length of the CDR3 is 17 residues. The J segment lost 2 bases and the V segment lost 5 bases, leaving 6 bases of the junction unmatched. The CDR3 DNA follows: TGTGCCAGCAGCGCCGTCGGACTAGCGGGGGGGCAAGAGACCCAGTACTTC. Protein: CASSAVGLAGGQETQYF.

The rearrangement uses TRBV11-3 and TRBJ1-3; D is unresolved. V was trimmed by 5 bases and J by 0 bases, leaving 5 bases between them. The CDR3 contains 13 residues. The germline gives CDR1 SGHNT, CDR2 YENEEA. The CDR3 DNA sequence: TGTGCCAGCAGCGAGGGCTCTGGAAACACCATATATTTT. The encoded protein is CASSEGSGNTIYF.

As DNA, the CDR3 is TGTGCCAGCAGCCAGGGACAGGGTAGATTCCTAGTTAAAGAGACCCAGTACTTC. The encoded protein is CASSQGQGRFLVKETQYF. The V gene is TRBV5-5, the J gene TRBJ2-5; 9 nucleotides align to TRBD1. This CDR3 is 18 amino acids long. J lost 3 bases, V lost 4 bases, and 16 bases had no gene match. Germline-derived CDR1 and CDR2 are SGHKS and YYEKEE (reference sequence).

The chain recombines TRBV9 with TRBJ2-7; TRBD2 might be the D (5 bases). Germline V CDR1 and CDR2: SGDLS, YYNGEE. The CDR3 runs 16 residues. The ends were cut back, 0 bases at V and 0 bases at J, with 13 bases in the middle. CDR3 nucleotide sequence: TGTGCCAGCAGCGTAGGTATTCGGGGAACCTCCTACGAGCAGTACTTC. It is translated as CASSVGIRGTSYEQYF.

This chain connects TRBV6-1 to TRBJ1-5; maybe TRBD1 (5 bases). This CDR3 contains 18 residues. CDR1 is MNHNS, CDR2 SASEGT, per germline. V was pared by 4 bases and J by 0 bases, with 19 bases between. CDR3 region: CASSGHTGDAASNQPQHF. The CDR3 bases are TGTGCCAGCAGTGGTCACACGGGGGATGCGGCTAGCAATCAGCCCCAGCATTTT.

CDR3 nucleotides: TGCGCCAGCAGCCAAGTTGTCAGGGGAACTGAAGCTTTCTTT. Its protein is CASSQVVRGTEAFF. The chain links TRBV4-1 to TRBJ1-1; TRBD1 is a possible D gene (6 bases). The CDR3 consists of 14 residues. Trimming pared 1 base from V and 5 bases from J, leaving 11 bases between. Germline CDR1 and CDR2: MGHRA and YSYEKL.

The rearrangement uses TRBV7-2 and TRBJ1-5, with D unclear. Trimming cost V 1 base and J 0 bases, with 10 bases left between them. The CDR3 length is 16 residues. Germline V gene lookup returns CDR1 SGHTA and CDR2 FQGNSA. The CDR3 is CASSLVSVPSNQPQHF. The CDR3 DNA follows: TGTGCCAGCAGCTTAGTCTCTGTCCCTAGCAATCAGCCCCAGCATTTT.